The 27 T cell receptor beta chains in this list originate from one sample, sequenced in a study of shared clonotypes between healthy human individuals. The data were produced by immunoSEQ multiplex PCR, yet TCRdb's version contains in-frame clones alone and is incomplete. Of more than 1 million clones in the sample, approximately 80% are singletons; the top ten hold 0.4% to 0.55%. The sample comprised memory CD4+ T cells from PBMCs. Subset described: CD45RA-negative fraction. The receptors derive from a young man in good health. Some clones in this sample may be carry-over from other donors' samples.

Written as DNA, the CDR3 is TGCAGCGTTAAAACTAGCGGAGAACAAGAGACCCAGTACTTC. Amino acids: CSVKTSGEQETQYF. J is TRBJ2-5 and V is TRBV29-1, with 8 bases lining up with TRBD2. Trimming removed 5 bases from V and 2 bases from J; junction bases left unmatched: 7. Germline-derived CDR1 and CDR2 are SQVTM and ANQGSEA. This CDR3 contains 14 residues. The entire variable domain, with the rest obtained from reference TRBV29-1 and TRBJ2-5, is as follows: SAVISQKPSRDICQRGTSLTIQCQVDSQVTMMFWYRQQPGQSLTLIATANQGSEATYESGFVIDKFPISRPNLTFSTLTVSNMSPEDSSIYLCSVKTSGEQETQYFGPGTRLLVL.

This chain joins TRBV5-1 and TRBJ2-3, with 8 nucleotides matching TRBD1. The CDR3 spans 15 residues. Germline CDR1 and CDR2: SGHRS and YFSETQ. After removal of 2 bases from V and 5 bases from J, the junction contained 7 bases not matched to a gene. CDR3 amino acids: CASSFSRGPGDTQYF. The DNA for the CDR3 is TGCGCCAGCAGCTTTAGCAGGGGGCCGGGAGATACGCAGTATTTT.

This chain connects TRBV28 to TRBJ2-5, with 11 bases identical to TRBD2. The CDR3 length is 13 residues. V was pared by 9 bases and J by 11 bases, with 11 bases of the junction left unmatched. Germline CDR1 MDHEN, CDR2 SYDVKM. The CDR3 sequence is CASLAGGRAGQYF. CDR3 nucleotide sequence: TGTGCCAGTCTAGCGGGAGGACGGGCTGGGCAGTACTTC.

This chain links TRBV7-9 with TRBJ1-5, with D unclear. Trimming removed 5 bases at V and 0 bases at J, with 20 bases between. Germline V gene data show CDR1 as SEHNR and CDR2 as FQNEAQ (reference sequence). CDR3 length: 18 residues. DNA for the CDR3: TGTGCCAGCAGCCCCCTTTTTGGGGATAGAACTAGCAATCAGCCCCAGCATTTT. Translation gives CASSPLFGDRTSNQPQHF. Based on the CDR3 plus reference TRBV7-9 and TRBJ1-5, the full variable domain is DTGVSQNPRHKITKRGQNVTFRCDPISEHNRLYWYRQTLGQGPEFLTYFQNEAQLEKSRLLSDRFSAERPKGSFSTLEIQRTEQGDSAMYLCASSPLFGDRTSNQPQHFGDGTRLSIL.

The V and J genes are TRBV5-1 and TRBJ1-1; D not resolved. Deletions cut 4 bases from V and 3 bases from J, with 13 bases between. The CDR3 covers 14 residues. CDR1 and CDR2 from the germline V gene are SGHRS and YFSETQ. The CDR3 DNA sequence: TGCGCCAGCAGCCCTAGTTGGGCCGACACTGAAGCTTTCTTT. Amino acid sequence: CASSPSWADTEAFF.

The CDR3, as DNA: TGCGCCAGCAGCAAAGGGGATAGCGGGAGAGGGTTGGAGGAGACCCAGTACTTC. This codes for CASSKGDSGRGLEETQYF. The rearrangement links TRBV4-1 to TRBJ2-5; TRBD2 matches 9 bases. Trimming cost V 5 bases and J 5 bases; bases outside gene matches: 18. The CDR3 length is 18 residues. Germline CDR1 MGHRA, CDR2 YSYEKL.

Many counts were recorded for this clone. CDR3 in DNA: TGTGCCACCAGCAGAAGGAATGAGCAGTTCTTC. It translates to CATSRRNEQFF. The chain carries TRBV15 and TRBJ2-1; D remains ambiguous. This CDR3 has 11 residues. The V end lost 2 bases, the J end lost 7 bases, and 3 bases lay between the germline ends. CDR1 and CDR2 from the germline V gene are LNHNV and YYDKDF (reference sequence).

This chain uses TRBV10-2 with TRBJ2-1; 7 bases fit TRBD2. Trimming cost V 7 bases and J 1 base; bases outside gene matches: 7. Germline-derived CDR1 and CDR2 are WSHSY and SAAADI. The CDR3 has 15 amino acids. The CDR3 spells CASMSSGLSYNEQFF. DNA of the CDR3: TGCGCCAGCATGAGTAGCGGGCTTTCCTACAATGAGCAGTTCTTC.

This rearrangement joins TRBV21-1 to TRBJ2-7; TRBD1, the D gene given by the table, was not confirmed from the DNA. TRBV21-1 counts as a pseudogene. This CDR3 spans 14 amino acids. The CDR3 spells CASRPGQGIGEQYF. The CDR3 DNA is TGTGCCAGCCGCCCGGGACAGGGGATTGGCGAGCAGTACTTC.

The chain joins TRBV28 to TRBJ2-3; D is possibly TRBD1 (6 bases). Germline assignment: CDR1 MDHEN and CDR2 SYDVKM. The V gene lost 5 bases and the J gene lost 3 bases, with 15 bases spanning the gap. The CDR3 totals 15 residues. The CDR3 DNA follows: TGTGCCAGCAGTGCCATTAGTACAGGGACAGATACGCAGTATTTT. This encodes CASSAISTGTDTQYF.

The V call is TRBV5-1, the J call TRBJ1-2; the D gene is possibly TRBD1 (5 bases). In germline, CDR1 is SGHRS, CDR2 YFSETQ. Trimming removed 2 bases from V and 5 bases from J, with 13 bases in between. This CDR3 has 14 amino acids. This CDR3 is CASSLYDSSYGYTF. As DNA, the CDR3 is TGCGCCAGCAGCTTATACGACAGTTCTTATGGCTACACCTTC.

This chain connects TRBV5-1 to TRBJ2-7; TRBD2 aligns across 10 bases. The V gene end was trimmed by 4 bases and the J gene end by 4 bases; junction bases not matched to a gene: 11. The CDR3 is 16 residues long. Per germline, CDR1 SGHRS and CDR2 YFSETQ. CDR3: CASSRNLAGDIYEQYF. CDR3 nucleotides: TGCGCCAGCAGCAGGAATCTAGCGGGAGATATATACGAGCAGTACTTC.

This clone was counted between two and nine times. V gene TRBV9 combines with J gene TRBJ2-1; possible D gene TRBD2, 5 bases. CDR1 is SGDLS and CDR2 is YYNGEE in the germline V gene. The CDR3 is 16 residues long. Trimming took 0 bases from V and 3 from J, leaving 13 bases between them. In nucleotides, the CDR3 is TGTGCCAGCAGCGTAGAATCTAGCCGAGTCTACAATGAGCAGTTCTTC. As protein: CASSVESSRVYNEQFF.

This rearrangement joins TRBV5-4 to TRBJ2-1; 13 nucleotides agree with TRBD2. After removal of 0 bases from V and 4 bases from J, the junction contained 4 bases not matched to a gene. The CDR3 runs 17 residues. Germline assignment: CDR1 SGHNT and CDR2 YYREEE (reference sequence). The CDR3, as DNA: TGTGCCAGCAGCTTGGCCCTACTAGCGGGAGGGTACAATGAGCAGTTCTTC. Translated, it gives CASSLALLAGGYNEQFF.

This clone was recorded at least ten times. Other DNA sequences in the sample encode the same CDR3. The CDR3 protein is CSVGQGALDTEAFF. The CDR3 nucleotides read TGCAGCGTTGGGCAGGGGGCATTGGACACTGAAGCTTTCTTT. This chain joins TRBV29-1 and TRBJ1-1; TRBD1 agrees at 8 bases. Per germline, CDR1 SQVTM and CDR2 ANQGSEA. J was trimmed by 3 bases and V by 4 bases; bases with no gene match: 7. This CDR3 is 14 amino acids long.

The chain joins TRBV19 to TRBJ2-5; D remains unclear. Trimming stripped 5 bases from V and 4 bases from J, with 11 bases between. CDR1 is LNHDA and CDR2 is SQIVND in the germline V gene (reference sequence). The CDR3 contains 13 residues. The CDR3 is CASSSRLRETQYF. In nucleotides, the CDR3 is TGTGCCAGTAGTTCCCGCCTAAGAGAGACCCAGTACTTC.

This chain links TRBV20-1 with TRBJ1-4; no firm D call. V lost 6 bases to trimming and J lost 5 bases, with 4 bases between them. Germline V gene lookup returns CDR1 DFQATT and CDR2 SNEGSKA (reference sequence). CDR3 length: 10 amino acids. The CDR3 reads CSAYNEKLFF. The CDR3 nucleotides are TGCAGTGCCTACAATGAAAAACTGTTTTTT.

The chain is built from TRBV25-1 and TRBJ2-4; the D is unclear. V lost 5 bases to trimming and J lost 6 bases, with 17 bases between them. Looked up from germline, CDR1 is MGHDK and CDR2 is SYGVNS. The CDR3 loop spans 15 amino acids. The CDR3 spells CASSKDPTDGNIQYF. CDR3 bases: TGTGCCAGCAGTAAGGACCCCACGGACGGAAACATTCAGTACTTC.

This chain connects TRBV5-1 to TRBJ1-1; D might be TRBD1 (6 bases). The V gene's germline CDR1 is SGHRS and CDR2 YFSETQ. V gave up 1 base and J gave up 5 bases, with 15 bases separating them. This CDR3 spans 15 amino acids. CDR3 amino acids: CASSLWPAGETEAFF. For the CDR3, the DNA is TGCGCCAGCAGCTTGTGGCCGGCAGGGGAGACTGAAGCTTTCTTT.

In this sample, this clone turned up a few times. This chain joins TRBV2 and TRBJ1-1; D is unclear. The germline V and J ends were trimmed by 8 bases and 5 bases, with 3 bases remaining between them. Looked up from germline, CDR1 is SNHLY and CDR2 is FYNNEI. This CDR3 comprises 9 residues. The CDR3 spells CASGTEAFF. The DNA of the CDR3 is TGTGCCAGCGGGACTGAAGCTTTCTTT.

V gene TRBV5-6 combines with J gene TRBJ2-2, with D tentatively TRBD2 (6 bases). V was pared by 4 bases and J by 1 base, with 17 bases between. CDR3 length equals 17 residues. In germline, CDR1 is SGHDT, CDR2 YYEEEE. Here the CDR3 DNA reads TGTGCCAGCAGCCGGTGGGGCTGGCGGGGGAACACCGGGGAGCTGTTTTTT. Its protein is CASSRWGWRGNTGELFF.

The chain employs TRBV5-4 and TRBJ2-1, with 7 bases aligning to TRBD2. V dropped 4 bases and J dropped 0; count of bases not matched to a gene: 4. The length of the CDR3 is 15 residues. CDR1 is SGHNT, CDR2 YYREEE, per germline (reference sequence). The CDR3, as DNA: TGTGCCAGCAGCCCGGGGACTACCTCCTACAATGAGCAGTTCTTC. Translated: CASSPGTTSYNEQFF.

The chain uses TRBV6-5 and TRBJ1-2; D remains ambiguous. V was clipped by 4 bases and J by 0 bases, with 12 bases between them. Germline CDR1 is MNHEY and CDR2 is SVGAGI. This CDR3 comprises 15 residues. The CDR3 coding sequence is TGTGCCAGCAGTTGGACCTTGTCGGCTAACTATGGCTACACCTTC. This sequence encodes CASSWTLSANYGYTF.

The chain joins TRBV4-1 to TRBJ2-7; the match to TRBD2 covers 12 bases. Germline CDR1 reads MGHRA; CDR2 reads YSYEKL. V dropped 0 bases and J dropped 6; count of bases not matched to a gene: 3. The CDR3 is 15 amino acids. CDR3 sequence (DNA): TGCGCCAGCAGCCAAGAACCTAGCGGGAGGGGCGAGCAGTACTTC. It translates to CASSQEPSGRGEQYF.

This clone appeared a few times. The CDR3 here is CASSLGLLLGSNEQFF. The CDR3 coding sequence is TGTGCCAGCAGCTTAGGCCTCTTACTGGGTTCCAATGAGCAGTTCTTC. V is TRBV13 and J is TRBJ2-1; no clear D gene. Germline V lookup: CDR1 PRHDT, CDR2 FYEKMQ (reference sequence). V was pared by 0 bases and J by 6 bases, with 15 bases between. This CDR3 is 16 amino acids long. Looking up the rest from reference TRBV13 and TRBJ2-1 gives the full variable domain: AAGVIQSPRHLIKEKRETATLKCYPIPRHDTVYWYQQGPGQDPQFLISFYEKMQSDKGSIPDRFSAQQFSDYHSELNMSSLELGDSALYFCASSLGLLLGSNEQFFGPGTRLTVL.

CDR3 DNA sequence: TGCGCCAGCGAAAGGACCCCAGAGGACACTGAAGCTTTCTTT. It yields the protein CASERTPEDTEAFF. The V and J genes are TRBV5-1 and TRBJ1-1; unclear D gene. Germline V gives CDR1 SGHRS, CDR2 YFSETQ. V shed 7 bases and J shed 3 bases, with 16 bases lying between them. This CDR3 is 14 amino acids long.

This chain uses TRBV7-9 with TRBJ2-3, with D unclear. This CDR3 is 13 amino acids long. The germline V and J ends were trimmed by 3 bases and 3 bases, with 7 bases remaining between them. Germline loops: CDR1 SEHNR, CDR2 FQNEAQ (reference sequence). Here the CDR3 DNA reads TGTGCCAGCAGCTTGTCTATGACAGATACGCAGTATTTT. This sequence encodes CASSLSMTDTQYF.